This T cell receptor beta chain is from a study of cytomegalovirus exposure and HLA in healthy donors. Study-level findings and limits: Per a later analysis, HLA-associated TCR beta chains showed more clonal expansion than other, equally common TCR beta chains. The study labeled fewer than 200 TCR beta chains cytomegalovirus-associated. Data from an earlier analysis indicated that most TCR beta V segments were productive either about 90% or about 30% of the time.

PCR was performed using 60 Vbeta and 13 Jbeta primers. Data came from immunoSEQ multiplex PCR; TCRdb stores just in-frame clones and leaves some out. In the table there are some 160,000 clones, around 84% of which are singletons. V lost 0 bases to trimming and J lost 0 bases, with 15 bases between them. Germline CDR1 and CDR2: ENHRY and SYGVKD. This CDR3 has 18 amino acids. About this clone: Its matching antigen is unknown.

The chain is built from TRBV10-3 and TRBJ1-5, with TRBD1 as a possible D gene (5 bases). This TCR derives from a boy aged 2 to 9 in good health and CMV-seronegative. Sequencing was done on a sample of PBMCs. The CDR3 loop is CAISESPPGSYSNQPQHF. CDR3 in DNA: TGTGCCATCAGTGAGTCGCCCCCAGGGTCCTATAGCAATCAGCCCCAGCATTTT.